These T cell receptor beta chains were read from a single sample in a study of T-cell memory formation after mild COVID-19. TCRdb fed the 5' RACE reads into MiXCR, producing one record per CDR3 protein. The sample lists 200,000 to 250,000 distinct CDR3 sequences, 16% occurring once. Input material: PBMCs or a T cell subset sorted from them (not recorded which). The receptors were gathered from a man younger than 35 who had mild COVID-19 (a few samples of this study predate the infection). Cell type and time point are not known. Both conserved end residues are part of each CDR3. The D gene is left open where the match is weak. Clone size is given for some rows only: seen once, a few or many times, or a class if the clone is expanded.

cdr3_length: 13
clone_size: .
j_call: TRBJ1-1
v_call: TRBV29-1
d_call: .
cdr3_aa: CSAAPTLNTEAFF
cdr3_nt: TGCAGCGCCGCCCCAACACTGAACACTGAAGCTTTCTTT

cdr3_length: 14
clone_size: few
j_call: TRBJ2-3
v_call: TRBV9
d_call: TRBD2
cdr3_aa: CATSTGGAGDTQYF
cdr3_nt: TGTGCCACCAGTACCGGGGGGGCCGGAGATACGCAGTATTTT

cdr3_length: 14
clone_size: few
j_call: TRBJ2-3
v_call: TRBV5-1
d_call: .
cdr3_aa: CASSFVSGSDTQYF
cdr3_nt: TGCGCCAGCAGCTTTGTCTCAGGGTCAGATACGCAGTATTTT

cdr3_length: 15
clone_size: few
j_call: TRBJ2-2
v_call: TRBV5-1
d_call: TRBD1
cdr3_aa: CASSTGDPNTGELFF
cdr3_nt: TGCGCCAGCAGCACAGGGGACCCGAACACCGGGGAGCTGTTTTTT

cdr3_length: 11
clone_size: .
j_call: TRBJ2-1
v_call: TRBV28
d_call: .
cdr3_aa: CASTQGFEQFF
cdr3_nt: TGTGCCAGCACTCAGGGGTTTGAGCAGTTCTTC

cdr3_length: 15
clone_size: few
j_call: TRBJ1-5
v_call: TRBV30
d_call: .
cdr3_aa: CAWSPSQTRGQPQHF
cdr3_nt: TGTGCCTGGAGTCCCAGCCAAACCCGGGGTCAGCCCCAGCATTTT

cdr3_length: 14
clone_size: .
j_call: TRBJ1-2
v_call: TRBV27
d_call: TRBD1
cdr3_aa: CASSPLQGARGYTF
cdr3_nt: TGTGCCAGCAGTCCTCTCCAGGGGGCGCGGGGCTACACCTTC

cdr3_length: 14
clone_size: .
j_call: TRBJ1-4
v_call: TRBV7-2
d_call: .
cdr3_aa: CASSSGTTYEKLFF
cdr3_nt: TGTGCCAGCAGCTCCGGGACGACCTATGAAAAACTGTTTTTT

cdr3_length: 13
clone_size: .
j_call: TRBJ2-4
v_call: TRBV5-4
d_call: .
cdr3_aa: CASSTDGEGIQYF
cdr3_nt: TGTGCCAGCAGCACAGACGGGGAAGGCATTCAGTACTTC

cdr3_length: 17
clone_size: few
j_call: TRBJ2-4
v_call: TRBV4-3
d_call: TRBD1
cdr3_aa: CASSQVPTGVAKNIQYF
cdr3_nt: TGCGCCAGCAGCCAGGTCCCGACAGGGGTAGCCAAAAACATTCAGTACTTC

cdr3_length: 16
clone_size: few
j_call: TRBJ2-5
v_call: TRBV7-2
d_call: .
cdr3_aa: CASSLPWAGMGETQYF
cdr3_nt: TGTGCCAGCAGCCTCCCCTGGGCAGGGATGGGAGAGACCCAGTACTTC

cdr3_length: 17
clone_size: .
j_call: TRBJ2-3
v_call: TRBV12-3/TRBV12-4
d_call: TRBD2
cdr3_aa: CASSLWVASGGEDTQYF
cdr3_nt: TGTGCCAGCAGTTTATGGGTGGCTAGCGGGGGGGAGGATACGCAGTATTTT

cdr3_length: 14
clone_size: few
j_call: TRBJ2-3
v_call: TRBV10-3
d_call: .
cdr3_aa: CAISESVGTDTQYF
cdr3_nt: TGTGCCATCAGTGAGTCGGTAGGCACAGATACGCAGTATTTT

cdr3_length: 14
clone_size: .
j_call: TRBJ1-1
v_call: TRBV2
d_call: TRBD1
cdr3_aa: CASSAAGGRAEAFF
cdr3_nt: TGTGCCAGCAGTGCTGCAGGGGGTAGAGCTGAAGCTTTCTTT

cdr3_length: 18
clone_size: few
j_call: TRBJ2-2
v_call: TRBV4-2
d_call: .
cdr3_aa: CASSQNSAGTANTGELFF
cdr3_nt: TGTGCCAGCAGCCAGAACTCAGCCGGGACGGCGAACACCGGGGAGCTGTTTTTT

cdr3_length: 15
clone_size: few
j_call: TRBJ2-4
v_call: TRBV24-1
d_call: .
cdr3_aa: CATSDPRGAANIQYF
cdr3_nt: TGTGCCACCAGTGATCCAAGGGGGGCTGCAAACATTCAGTACTTC

cdr3_length: 14
clone_size: few
j_call: TRBJ1-1
v_call: TRBV20-1
d_call: .
cdr3_aa: CSAPDPKANTEAFF
cdr3_nt: TGCAGTGCTCCTGACCCGAAGGCGAACACTGAAGCTTTCTTT

cdr3_length: 14
clone_size: few
j_call: TRBJ2-3
v_call: TRBV19
d_call: .
cdr3_aa: CASTITGREDTQYF
cdr3_nt: TGTGCCAGTACCATAACCGGGAGAGAAGATACGCAGTATTTT

cdr3_length: 13
clone_size: few
j_call: TRBJ2-5
v_call: TRBV20-1
d_call: .
cdr3_aa: CSAREVGQETQYF
cdr3_nt: TGCAGTGCTAGAGAGGTGGGCCAAGAGACCCAGTACTTC

cdr3_length: 14
clone_size: .
j_call: TRBJ2-3
v_call: TRBV11-2
d_call: TRBD2
cdr3_aa: CASSSRGGRDTQYF
cdr3_nt: TGTGCCAGCAGCTCGCGGGGGGGCCGAGATACGCAGTATTTT

cdr3_length: 14
clone_size: .
j_call: TRBJ2-7
v_call: TRBV20-1
d_call: .
cdr3_aa: CSAREGSTHYEQYF
cdr3_nt: TGCAGTGCTAGAGAAGGGTCCACACACTACGAGCAGTACTTC

cdr3_length: 15
clone_size: .
j_call: TRBJ2-5
v_call: TRBV2
d_call: TRBD2
cdr3_aa: CASSARTSGPKDQYF
cdr3_nt: TGTGCCAGCAGTGCCCGGACTAGCGGGCCCAAGGACCAGTACTTC

cdr3_length: 14
clone_size: few
j_call: TRBJ2-3
v_call: TRBV3-1
d_call: .
cdr3_aa: CASSQARVSYTQYF
cdr3_nt: TGTGCCAGCAGCCAAGCGAGGGTATCCTATACGCAGTATTTT

cdr3_length: 13
clone_size: .
j_call: TRBJ2-1
v_call: TRBV29-1
d_call: .
cdr3_aa: CSVEGRAWNEQFF
cdr3_nt: TGCAGCGTTGAGGGAAGGGCCTGGAATGAGCAGTTCTTC

cdr3_length: 17
clone_size: many
j_call: TRBJ2-2
v_call: TRBV2
d_call: TRBD2
cdr3_aa: CASSEGLAGANTGELFF
cdr3_nt: TGTGCCAGCAGCGAGGGACTAGCGGGGGCGAACACCGGGGAGCTGTTTTTT

cdr3_length: 15
clone_size: many
j_call: TRBJ1-2
v_call: TRBV7-9
d_call: .
cdr3_aa: CASSSALEANYGYTF
cdr3_nt: TGTGCCAGCAGCTCGGCCCTGGAAGCTAACTATGGCTACACCTTC

cdr3_length: 12
clone_size: few
j_call: TRBJ2-1
v_call: TRBV2
d_call: TRBD1
cdr3_aa: CASRDRDNEQFF
cdr3_nt: TGTGCCAGCCGGGACAGGGACAATGAGCAGTTCTTC

cdr3_length: 15
clone_size: many
j_call: TRBJ2-6
v_call: TRBV7-2
d_call: .
cdr3_aa: CASSLGGSGANVLTF
cdr3_nt: TGTGCCAGCAGCTTAGGCGGGTCCGGGGCCAACGTCCTGACTTTC